The clone carrying this TCR beta chain has more than one count but fewer than ten. As processed by the authors: The assay estimated nucleated cells by amplifying reference gene primers. This table comes from immunoSEQ multiplex PCR, and its TCRdb copy is limited to in-frame clones, with some not included. V, J and clone size are taken as reported in that table, and D and trimming were inferred from the DNA itself. The sample records about 110,000 clones, approximately 83% being singletons. This record belongs to a study of blood T cell repertoires in COVID-19. Study-wide context: The samples span acute and convalescent COVID-19 from the United States, Italy and Spain. Sources were T cells, B-cell-depleted T cells, or PBMCs; the material itself was cDNA or gDNA.

Trimming cost V 7 bases and J 3 bases; bases outside gene matches: 2. Germline V lookup: CDR1 SQVTM, CDR2 ANQGSEA. The CDR3 covers 12 residues. Sequencing was done on a sample of peripheral blood. The gene calls are TRBV29-1 and TRBJ2-7, with TRBD2 matching over 11 bases. The receptor comes from a woman in her sixties or seventies with acute or convalescent COVID-19. The CDR3 protein is CSAGTSGYEQYF. The CDR3 region has the DNA TGCAGCGCCGGGACTAGCGGCTACGAGCAGTACTTC.